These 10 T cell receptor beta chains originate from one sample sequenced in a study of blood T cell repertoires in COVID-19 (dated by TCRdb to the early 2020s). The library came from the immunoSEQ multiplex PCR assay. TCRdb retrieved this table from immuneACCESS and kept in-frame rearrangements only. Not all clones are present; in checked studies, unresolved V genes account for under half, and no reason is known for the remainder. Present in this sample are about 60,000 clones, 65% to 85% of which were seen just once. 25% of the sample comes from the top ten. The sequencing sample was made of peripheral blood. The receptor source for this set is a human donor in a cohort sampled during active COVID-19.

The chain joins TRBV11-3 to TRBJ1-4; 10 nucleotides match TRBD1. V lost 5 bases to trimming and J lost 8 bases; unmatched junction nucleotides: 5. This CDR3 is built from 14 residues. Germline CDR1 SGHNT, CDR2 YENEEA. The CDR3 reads CASSQGQGREKLFF. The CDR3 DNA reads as TGTGCCAGCAGCCAGGGACAGGGGCGAGAAAAACTGTTTTTT.

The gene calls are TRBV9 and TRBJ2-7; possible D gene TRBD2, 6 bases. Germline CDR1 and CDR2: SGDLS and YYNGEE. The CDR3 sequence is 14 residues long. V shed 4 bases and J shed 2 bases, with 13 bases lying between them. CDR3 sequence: CASSPPGAPYEQYF. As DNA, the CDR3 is TGTGCCAGCAGCCCACCGGGAGCCCCCTACGAGCAGTACTTC.

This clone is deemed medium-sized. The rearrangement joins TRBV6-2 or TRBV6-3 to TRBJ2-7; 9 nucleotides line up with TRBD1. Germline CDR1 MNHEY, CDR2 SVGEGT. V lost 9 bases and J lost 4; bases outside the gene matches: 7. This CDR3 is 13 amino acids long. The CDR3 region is CARSGQGNYEQYF. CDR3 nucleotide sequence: TGTGCCAGGAGTGGACAGGGGAATTACGAGCAGTACTTC.

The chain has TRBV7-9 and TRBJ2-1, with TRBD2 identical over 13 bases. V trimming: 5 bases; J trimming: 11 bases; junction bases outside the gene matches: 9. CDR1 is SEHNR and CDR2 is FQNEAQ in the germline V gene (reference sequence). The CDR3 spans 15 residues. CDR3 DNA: TGTGCCAGCAGCGCCCCGGGACTAGCGGGACTTAAGCAGTTCTTC. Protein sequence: CASSAPGLAGLKQFF. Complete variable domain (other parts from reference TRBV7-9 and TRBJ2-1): DTGVSQNPRHKITKRGQNVTFRCDPISEHNRLYWYRQTLGQGPEFLTYFQNEAQLEKSRLLSDRFSAERPKGSFSTLEIQRTEQGDSAMYLCASSAPGLAGLKQFFGPGTRLTVL.

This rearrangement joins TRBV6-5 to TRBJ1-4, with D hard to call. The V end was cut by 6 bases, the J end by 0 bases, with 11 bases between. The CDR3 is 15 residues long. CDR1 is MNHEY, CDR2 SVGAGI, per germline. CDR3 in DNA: TGTGCCAGCAGGGCCCTCTTTGCAACTAATGAAAAACTGTTTTTT. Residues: CASRALFATNEKLFF.

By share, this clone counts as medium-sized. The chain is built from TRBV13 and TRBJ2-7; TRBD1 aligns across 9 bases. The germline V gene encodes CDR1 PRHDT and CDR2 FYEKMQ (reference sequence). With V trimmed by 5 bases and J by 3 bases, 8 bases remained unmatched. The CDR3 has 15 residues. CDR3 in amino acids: CASSPTPGQGYEQYF. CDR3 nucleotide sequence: TGTGCCAGCAGCCCAACCCCGGGACAGGGCTACGAGCAGTACTTC.

CDR3 amino acids: CASSRTGVLETQYF. The CDR3 DNA reads as TGCGCCAGCAGTCGTACAGGGGTGCTCGAGACCCAGTACTTC. This rearrangement joins TRBV10-1 to TRBJ2-5, with 7 bases matching TRBD1. Losses at the gene ends were 5 bases for V and 5 bases for J; bases not matched to a gene: 8. Germline assignment: CDR1 WNHNN and CDR2 SYGVQD (reference sequence). The CDR3 consists of 14 residues.

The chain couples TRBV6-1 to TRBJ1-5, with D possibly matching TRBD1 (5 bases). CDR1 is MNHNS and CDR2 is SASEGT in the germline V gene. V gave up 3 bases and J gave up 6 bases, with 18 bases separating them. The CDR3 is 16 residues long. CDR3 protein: CASSELTSREGQPQHF. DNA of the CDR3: TGTGCCAGCAGTGAGCTTACAAGCAGGGAGGGTCAGCCCCAGCATTTT.

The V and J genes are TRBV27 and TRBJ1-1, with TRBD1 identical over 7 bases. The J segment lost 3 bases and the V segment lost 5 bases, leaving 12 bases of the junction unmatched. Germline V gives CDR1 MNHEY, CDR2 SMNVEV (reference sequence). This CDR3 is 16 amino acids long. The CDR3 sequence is CASSTLRGRFDTEAFF. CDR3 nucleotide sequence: TGTGCCAGCAGTACCCTGAGGGGGCGGTTTGACACTGAAGCTTTCTTT.

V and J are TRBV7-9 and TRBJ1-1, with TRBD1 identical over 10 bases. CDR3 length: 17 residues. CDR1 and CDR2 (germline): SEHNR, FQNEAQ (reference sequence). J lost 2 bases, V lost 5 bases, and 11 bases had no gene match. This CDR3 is CASSPSPGQGKNTEAFF. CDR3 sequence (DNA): TGTGCCAGCAGCCCCTCACCGGGACAGGGGAAAAACACTGAAGCTTTCTTT.